This passage covers 22 T cell receptor beta chains from one sample sequenced in a study of shared clonotypes between healthy human individuals. Some clones are missing from TCRdb's copy, which holds only in-frame ones; the method was immunoSEQ multiplex PCR. The sample has about 2 million clones, 85% to 95% seen once. Sequencing was carried out using naive CD4+ T cells sorted from blood. Stated subset: CD45RA+ positively selected. Receptor source: a man between 18 and 29 years old in good health.

V is TRBV6-5 and J is TRBJ2-3; 10 bases match TRBD2. This CDR3 contains 14 residues. J was trimmed by 7 bases and V by 6 bases; bases with no gene match: 7. In germline, CDR1 is MNHEY, CDR2 SVGAGI. The CDR3 protein is CASRRSGGIHTQYF. The CDR3 DNA is TGTGCCAGCAGACGTAGCGGGGGGATCCATACGCAGTATTTT.

The chain couples TRBV19 to TRBJ1-5, with 9 nucleotides matching TRBD1. CDR1 is LNHDA and CDR2 is SQIVND in the germline V gene (reference sequence). J was trimmed by 2 bases and V by 3 bases; bases with no gene match: 8. CDR3 length: 17 amino acids. The CDR3 coding sequence is TGTGCCAGTAGTATTGGGACAGGGTCTATAGGCAATCAGCCCCAGCATTTT. Its translation is CASSIGTGSIGNQPQHF. Full variable domain (remainder filled in from reference TRBV19 and TRBJ1-5): DGGITQSPKYLFRKEGQNVTLSCEQNLNHDAMYWYRQDPGQGLRLIYYSQIVNDFQKGDIAEGYSVSREKKESFPLTVTSAQKNPTAFYLCASSIGTGSIGNQPQHFGDGTRLSIL.

The rearrangement links TRBV28 to TRBJ1-2, with a possible D match to TRBD1 (5 bases). Deletions cut 2 bases from V and 8 bases from J, with 18 bases between. CDR1 and CDR2 (germline): MDHEN, SYDVKM. The CDR3 is made up of 15 amino acids. The CDR3 here is CASSLAPGFGEGYTF. The CDR3 nucleotides read TGTGCCAGCAGTTTAGCCCCAGGGTTCGGGGAGGGCTACACCTTC.

V and J are TRBV27 and TRBJ2-3, with D possibly being TRBD1 or TRBD2 (5 bases each). Deletions cut 3 bases from V and 6 bases from J, with 13 bases between. Germline CDR1 and CDR2: MNHEY and SMNVEV (reference sequence). The CDR3 runs to 14 residues. The CDR3 nucleotides are TGTGCCAGCAGTTTTGAGGGGCCAAAGGATACGCAGTATTTT. Translated, it gives CASSFEGPKDTQYF.

The V call is TRBV13, the J call TRBJ2-2; the D is unclear. The CDR3 totals 13 residues. The V gene's germline CDR1 is PRHDT and CDR2 FYEKMQ (reference sequence). V dropped 2 bases and J dropped 5 bases, with 6 bases sitting between them. The CDR3 DNA is TGTGCCAGCAGCTTAAGGGTAACCGGGGAGCTGTTTTTT. Encoded protein: CASSLRVTGELFF.

The rearrangement links TRBV5-1 to TRBJ1-2; D is uncertain. CDR1 SGHRS and CDR2 YFSETQ come from the germline V gene. CDR3 length equals 16 residues. Trimming removed 1 base at V and 4 bases at J, with 17 bases between. For the CDR3, the DNA is TGCGCCAGCAGCTTGAGTGCCGGGGATGGGAGCTATGGCTACACCTTC. Translation: CASSLSAGDGSYGYTF.

The chain joins TRBV29-1 to TRBJ2-7, with 12 bases aligning to TRBD2. Germline assignment: CDR1 SQVTM and CDR2 ANQGSEA. The ends lost 3 bases at V and 0 bases at J; junction bases unmatched: 3. The CDR3 length is 15 residues. CDR3 sequence: CSVDTLAGGSYEQYF. CDR3 DNA: TGCAGCGTTGACACACTAGCGGGAGGCTCCTACGAGCAGTACTTC.

The V call is TRBV25-1, the J call TRBJ1-5; D is unclear. The CDR3 has 15 residues. The ends were cut back, 2 bases at V and 4 bases at J, with 12 bases in the middle. Germline V lookup: CDR1 MGHDK, CDR2 SYGVNS. The CDR3 sequence is CASSELGSGNQPQHF. CDR3 in DNA: TGTGCCAGCAGTGAACTAGGGTCGGGGAATCAGCCCCAGCATTTT. The entire variable domain, with the rest obtained from reference TRBV25-1 and TRBJ1-5, is as follows: EADIYQTPRYLVIGTGKKITLECSQTMGHDKMYWYQQDPGMELHLIHYSYGVNSTEKGDLSSESTVSRIRTEHFPLTLESARPSHTSQYLCASSELGSGNQPQHFGDGTRLSIL.

V gene TRBV6-5 combines with J gene TRBJ2-7; TRBD1 matches at 7 bases. Trimming at V came to 5 bases and at J to 9 bases, leaving 7 bases not matched to a gene. The CDR3 length is 12 residues. Germline CDR1 is MNHEY and CDR2 is SVGAGI. For the CDR3, the DNA is TGTGCCAGCAGTGAAACAGGGGCCGGGCAGTACTTC. Its translation: CASSETGAGQYF.

As to this clone: Other DNA sequences in this specimen translate into the identical CDR3. The V and J genes are TRBV6-5 and TRBJ2-7; the match to TRBD1 covers 7 bases. The CDR3 runs 14 residues. The germline V gene encodes CDR1 MNHEY and CDR2 SVGAGI. After removal of 4 bases from V and 2 bases from J, the junction contained 5 bases not matched to a gene. The CDR3: CASSSPGQTYEQYF. CDR3 coding DNA: TGTGCCAGCAGTTCACCGGGACAGACCTACGAGCAGTACTTC.

The chain couples TRBV7-2 to TRBJ2-7; D not certain. The CDR3 totals 15 residues. The germline V and J ends were trimmed by 1 base and 5 bases, with 15 bases remaining between them. Germline lookup yields CDR1 SGHTA and CDR2 FQGNSA. This CDR3 reads CASSLDPLGYNEQYF. The DNA of the CDR3 is TGTGCCAGCAGCTTAGACCCCCTGGGGTACAACGAGCAGTACTTC.

V gene TRBV4-3 combines with J gene TRBJ1-1; 7 nucleotides align to TRBD1. V was clipped by 3 bases and J by 5 bases; unmatched bases: 9. Germline values: CDR1 LGHNA, CDR2 YSLEER. The CDR3 runs to 15 residues. The CDR3 DNA follows: TGCGCCAGCAGCCACCAGACAGGGAGGGAAACTGAAGCTTTCTTT. It specifies CASSHQTGRETEAFF.

The chain links TRBV28 to TRBJ1-5; D perhaps matches TRBD1 (5 bases). In germline, CDR1 is MDHEN, CDR2 SYDVKM. The ends were cut back, 7 bases at V and 11 bases at J, with 15 bases in the middle. The length of the CDR3 is 12 residues. CDR3 sequence (DNA): TGTGCCAGCACCGGACTAATGGGGGCCCAGCATTTT. This gives the protein CASTGLMGAQHF.

The chain combines TRBV10-3 with TRBJ2-7, with D hard to call. This CDR3 contains 13 residues. Trimming shortened V by 2 bases and J by 2 bases, and 7 bases separated the two germline ends. Germline lookup yields CDR1 ENHRY and CDR2 SYGVKD. The CDR3 DNA reads as TGTGCCATCAGTGAGCACAATACCTACGAGCAGTACTTC. It yields the protein CAISEHNTYEQYF.

The gene calls are TRBV19 and TRBJ2-7; 10 nucleotides match TRBD1. The CDR3 sequence is 15 residues long. V shed 6 bases, J shed 6 bases, and the junction held 11 bases outside the gene matches. CDR1 is LNHDA, CDR2 SQIVND, per germline (reference sequence). The CDR3 coding sequence is TGTGCCAGTAGAACGACAGGGGGCCCGGCGGGCGAGCAGTACTTC. Its protein is CASRTTGGPAGEQYF.

The rearrangement links TRBV6-1 to TRBJ2-3; tentative D call: TRBD2 (7 bases). The CDR3 is made up of 14 amino acids. With 11 bases removed from V and 1 base from J, the gap between germline ends came to 16 bases. The germline V gene encodes CDR1 MNHNS and CDR2 SASEGT. The CDR3 protein is CAASPRGRTDTQYF. DNA of the CDR3: TGTGCCGCCAGCCCGCGGGGGCGCACAGATACGCAGTATTTT.

V gene TRBV7-6 combines with J gene TRBJ1-1, with D possibly being TRBD1 (5 bases). This CDR3 spans 12 amino acids. The germline CDR1 and CDR2 sequences are SGHVS and FNYEAQ. The V gene lost 0 bases and the J gene lost 9 bases, with 8 bases spanning the gap. The CDR3 DNA is TGTGCCAGCAGCTTAGCAGGGGAGCAAGCTTTCTTT. Translating it yields CASSLAGEQAFF.

V gene TRBV6-6 combines with J gene TRBJ2-1; D tentatively fits TRBD1 or TRBD2 (7 bases each). The germline V gene encodes CDR1 MNHNY and CDR2 SVGAGI (reference sequence). This CDR3 spans 16 amino acids. The V and J ends lost 2 bases and 3 bases respectively, with 14 bases between them. CDR3 DNA sequence: TGTGCCAGCAGTTACGCCAGGGGGGGCTTCTACAATGAGCAGTTCTTC. This codes for CASSYARGGFYNEQFF.

The gene calls are TRBV27 and TRBJ1-5, with D unclear. Trimming removed 3 bases from V and 1 base from J, with 7 bases in between. Germline V gene lookup returns CDR1 MNHEY and CDR2 SMNVEV (reference sequence). This CDR3 has 14 residues. CDR3 protein: CASSFRESNQPQHF. The CDR3 coding sequence is TGTGCCAGCAGTTTCCGGGAGAGCAATCAGCCCCAGCATTTT.

This chain connects TRBV7-3 to TRBJ2-2; D perhaps matches TRBD1 (6 bases). The germline V gene has CDR1 SGHTA and CDR2 FQGTGA. The CDR3 length is 18 residues. V was cut by 5 bases and J by 0 bases, with 19 bases left in between. CDR3 sequence: CASSEKGRGTTNTGELFF. DNA for the CDR3: TGTGCCAGCAGCGAAAAGGGCAGGGGAACGACGAACACCGGGGAGCTGTTTTTT.

In regard to this clone: Distinct nucleotide sequences in the sample also encode this CDR3. The V call is TRBV19, the J call TRBJ1-6, with no clear D. Trimming stripped 3 bases from V and 7 bases from J, with 7 bases between. CDR1 is LNHDA, CDR2 SQIVND, per germline (reference sequence). CDR3 length: 13 amino acids. The CDR3 DNA sequence: TGTGCCAGTAGTATTGAAGGAAATTCACCCCTCCACTTT. Translating gives CASSIEGNSPLHF.

The CDR3, as DNA: TGTGCCAGCAGTTTAAACAGGCTACGAGGAAACACCATATATTTT. Translating gives CASSLNRLRGNTIYF. The rearrangement joins TRBV27 to TRBJ1-3, with a weak D call TRBD1 (5 bases). Germline loops: CDR1 MNHEY, CDR2 SMNVEV (reference sequence). V gave up 2 bases and J gave up 4 bases, with 12 bases separating them. The CDR3 consists of 15 residues.